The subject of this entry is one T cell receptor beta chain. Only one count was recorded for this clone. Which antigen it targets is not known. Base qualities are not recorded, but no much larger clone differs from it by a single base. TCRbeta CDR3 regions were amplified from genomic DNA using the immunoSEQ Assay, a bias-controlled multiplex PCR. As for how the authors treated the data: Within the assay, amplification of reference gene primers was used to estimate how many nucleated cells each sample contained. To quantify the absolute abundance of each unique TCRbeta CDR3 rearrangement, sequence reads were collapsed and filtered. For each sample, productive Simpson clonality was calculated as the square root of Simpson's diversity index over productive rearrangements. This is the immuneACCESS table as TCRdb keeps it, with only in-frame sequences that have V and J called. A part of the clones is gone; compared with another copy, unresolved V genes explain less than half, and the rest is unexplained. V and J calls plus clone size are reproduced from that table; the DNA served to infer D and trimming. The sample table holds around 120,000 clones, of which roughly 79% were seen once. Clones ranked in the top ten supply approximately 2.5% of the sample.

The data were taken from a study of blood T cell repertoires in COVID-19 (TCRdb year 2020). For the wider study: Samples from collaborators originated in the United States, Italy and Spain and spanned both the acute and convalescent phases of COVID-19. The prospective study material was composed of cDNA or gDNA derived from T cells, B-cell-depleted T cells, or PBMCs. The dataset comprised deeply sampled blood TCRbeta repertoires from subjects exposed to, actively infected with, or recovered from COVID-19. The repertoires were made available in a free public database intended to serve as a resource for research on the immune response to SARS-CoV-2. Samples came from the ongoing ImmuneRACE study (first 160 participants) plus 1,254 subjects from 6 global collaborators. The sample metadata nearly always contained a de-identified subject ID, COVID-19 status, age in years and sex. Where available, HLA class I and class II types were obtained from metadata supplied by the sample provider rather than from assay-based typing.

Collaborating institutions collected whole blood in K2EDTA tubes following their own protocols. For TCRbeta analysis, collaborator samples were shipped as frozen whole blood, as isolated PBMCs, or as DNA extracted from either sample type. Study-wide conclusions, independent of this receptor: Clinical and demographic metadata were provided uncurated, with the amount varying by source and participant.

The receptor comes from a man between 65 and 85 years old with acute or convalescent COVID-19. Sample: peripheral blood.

The CDR3 is CASSYETGGALYEAFF. The nucleotides are TGTGCCAGCAGCTACGAGACAGGGGGCGCGCTGTATGAAGCTTTCTTT. Here the chain combines TRBV11-2 and TRBJ1-1; 10 nucleotides in the junction match TRBD1. Looking up the germline V gene yields CDR1 SGHAT and CDR2 FQNNGV. V is trimmed back by 4 bases and J by 7 bases, and the junction contains 12 bases that no gene match accounts for. The CDR3 contains 16 residues, cysteine and phenylalanine counted. Here the CDR3 DNA is all that survives: 48 bases in frame from base 1. The reference TRBV11-2 and TRBJ1-1 proteins fill in what lies around the CDR3, so the full variable domain reads EAGVAQSPRYKIIEKRQSVAFWCNPISGHATLYWYQQILGQGPKLLIQFQNNGVVDDSQLPKDRFSAERLKGVDSTLKIQPAKLEDSAVYLCASSYETGGALYEAFFGQGTRLTVV.